The source of this TCR beta chain is a study of T cell repertoires in cytomegalovirus infection. One entry per CDR3 protein results from TCRdb running MiXCR on the reads. Among nearly 700,000 distinct CDR3 sequences listed, around a third were seen once. Comment on this clonotype: Its antigen is not known.

V was trimmed by 5 bases and J by 6 bases, leaving 20 bases between them. This CDR3 spans 17 amino acids. CDR1 is LGHNA and CDR2 is YNFKEQ in the germline V gene. This clonotype was obtained from a human donor in good health (CMV status not recorded). Some clones in this sample may be carry-over from other donors' samples. Material: cultured PBMCs, obtained from culture after CMV antigen stimulation. The V and J genes are TRBV4-2 and TRBJ1-6; D may be TRBD1 (5 bases). Here the CDR3 DNA reads TGTGCCAGCAGCTCTGTTTCGGGGGGAGGAAGTAATTCACCCCTCCACTTT. Translated: CASSSVSGGGSNSPLHF.